Reported below is one T cell receptor beta chain. The sample is drawn from a study of shared clonotypes between healthy human individuals. This table comes from immunoSEQ multiplex PCR, and its TCRdb copy is limited to in-frame clones, with some not included. In the table there are roughly 2,000,000 clones, over 85% of which are singletons. V was trimmed by 3 bases and J by 2 bases, leaving 17 bases between them. The CDR3 is made up of 16 amino acids. The germline CDR1 and CDR2 sequences are MNHEY and SMNVEV (reference sequence). Naive CD8 isolation took CD45RO-negative cells positively selected for CCR7 and excluded terminally differentiated effector memory CD45RA+ cells.

Sample: naive CD8+ T cells from PBMCs. The rearrangement links TRBV27 to TRBJ2-7; D tentatively fits TRBD1 or TRBD2 (6 bases each). The TCR sequence derives from a man younger than 30 in good health. Some clones in this sample may be carry-over from other donors' samples. The CDR3 region is CASSFSRGDIAYEQYF. DNA of the CDR3: TGTGCCAGCAGTTTTAGTCGCGGGGACATAGCCTACGAGCAGTACTTC.